A selection of T cell receptor beta chains follows, all from one sample in a study of shared clonotypes between healthy human individuals. TCRdb keeps only in-frame clones here, not all; method: immunoSEQ multiplex PCR. The sample records about 470,000 clones, roughly 77% being singletons. Sequenced input: PBMCs. The receptors derive from a woman aged 40 to 49 in good health. Some clones in this sample may be carry-over from other donors' samples. Each CDR3 is given with its conserved first and last residue. D genes are given only for firm matches. Clone size appears in some rows only: once, few, many, or a class for an expanded clone.

J	size	V	length	D	DNA	CDR3
TRBJ1-4	-	TRBV9	17	-	TGTGCCAGCAGCGCCGGGGCAGGGGACGCAACTAATGAAAAACTGTTTTTT	CASSAGAGDATNEKLFF
TRBJ2-2	once	TRBV6-1	17	TRBD2	TGTGCCAGCAGTGAATCCGGCGGGAGGACCAACACCGGGGAGCTGTTTTTT	CASSESGGRTNTGELFF
TRBJ2-5	-	TRBV29-1	11	-	TGCAGCGTTGGAGTACAAGAGACCCAGTACTTC	CSVGVQETQYF
TRBJ1-1	-	TRBV10-3	13	-	TGTGCCATCAGTGATACGGGTAACACTGAAGCTTTCTTT	CAISDTGNTEAFF
TRBJ2-1	-	TRBV7-7	17	TRBD2	TGTGCCAGCAGCGCAACCCCGGGACTAGCGTCCCACAATGAGCAGTTCTTC	CASSATPGLASHNEQFF
TRBJ2-2	-	TRBV30	14	TRBD1	TGTGCCTGGGACAGGGGGAGGGCCTCTGGGGAGCTGTTTTTT	CAWDRGRASGELFF
TRBJ1-1	-	TRBV30	12	-	TGTGCCTGGAGTGTACCCTACAGTGAAGCTTTCTTT	CAWSVPYSEAFF
TRBJ2-5	-	TRBV5-1	13	-	TGCGCCAGCAGCTTGGATCCAAGTGTGACCCAGTACTTC	CASSLDPSVTQYF
TRBJ2-3	-	TRBV11-2	15	TRBD2	TGTGCCAGCAGCTTTACGGGACTAAGGGGTAATACGCAGTATTTT	CASSFTGLRGNTQYF
TRBJ1-1	-	TRBV19	14	TRBD1	TGTGCCAGCACTCTGACAGGGCTGAACACTGAAGCTTTCTTT	CASTLTGLNTEAFF
TRBJ2-6	-	TRBV29-1	14	-	TGCAGCGTTGGGGGAATATCTGGGGCCAACGTCCTGACTTTC	CSVGGISGANVLTF
TRBJ2-7	-	TRBV18	17	-	TGTGCCAGCTCACCGACCTCCGGGACGGCCGGCCGCGGAGGGCAGTACTTC	CASSPTSGTAGRGGQYF
TRBJ1-3	-	TRBV7-8	15	-	TGTGCCAGCAGCTTAAGCTCAGGTCCTGGAAACACCATATATTTT	CASSLSSGPGNTIYF
TRBJ2-7	few	TRBV19	15	TRBD2	TGTGCCAGTAGTATAGGACTAGCGGGAACCTACGAGCAGTACTTC	CASSIGLAGTYEQYF
TRBJ1-6	-	TRBV28	15	-	TGTGCCAGCAGGGGCGCGACGACTCAGGCTTCACCCCTCCACTTT	CASRGATTQASPLHF
TRBJ2-7	-	TRBV19	16	TRBD1	TGTGCCAGTAGTATTGGGACAGCAATCCCATCCTACGAGCAGTACTTC	CASSIGTAIPSYEQYF
TRBJ1-2	-	TRBV10-1	13	-	TGCGCCAGCAGTGAAAGCCGGTCTTGGGGCTACACCTTC	CASSESRSWGYTF
TRBJ1-5	once	TRBV28	16	TRBD1	TGTGCCAGCAGCTCGGGAGGGGGCTATAGCAATCAGCCCCAGCATTTT	CASSSGGGYSNQPQHF
TRBJ2-7	few	TRBV13	16	TRBD2	TGTGCCAGCAGCTTAGGAGCTAGCGGGACCTCCTACGAGCAGTACTTC	CASSLGASGTSYEQYF
TRBJ2-7	-	TRBV9	16	TRBD2	TGTGCCAGCAGCATCGGGACTAGCGGGAGTATCTACGAGCAGTACTTC	CASSIGTSGSIYEQYF
TRBJ2-5	-	TRBV18	15	-	TGTGCCAGCTCACCATTTACCGCGACCCAAGAGACCCAGTACTTC	CASSPFTATQETQYF
TRBJ1-5	-	TRBV27	15	-	TGTGCCAGCAGTTTAGGACGGGGAAGCAATCAGCCCCAGCATTTT	CASSLGRGSNQPQHF
TRBJ2-3	-	TRBV18	13	-	TGTGCCAGCTCTCCGAGACAATGGGATACGCAGTATTTT	CASSPRQWDTQYF
TRBJ2-1	-	TRBV4-1	15	TRBD2	TGCGCCAGCAGTCGTAGCGGGAGTAGGGAAAATGAGCAGTTCTTC	CASSRSGSRENEQFF
TRBJ2-5	-	TRBV7-7	13	TRBD1	TGTGCCAGCAGCTATGGGACAGTGGAGACCCAGTACTTC	CASSYGTVETQYF
TRBJ1-1	-	TRBV7-2	13	-	TGTGCCAGCTTGGGGAGGGGGAACACTGAAGCTTTCTTT	CASLGRGNTEAFF
TRBJ2-1	-	TRBV2	17	TRBD2	TGTGCCAGCAGTGAAGCGCAAGCGGGAGACACCTACAATGAGCAGTTCTTC	CASSEAQAGDTYNEQFF
TRBJ2-3	once	TRBV28	14	-	TGTGCCAGCAGCCGGCAGGGAGTTGCAGATACGCAGTATTTT	CASSRQGVADTQYF
TRBJ1-4	-	TRBV2	13	-	TGTGCCACCGCAGGGGAGAATGCAGAAAAACTGTTTTTT	CATAGENAEKLFF
TRBJ2-7	-	TRBV7-8	16	TRBD2	TGTGCCAGCAGCTTAGCGGGGGGGACGACGGTCTACGAGCAGTACTTC	CASSLAGGTTVYEQYF
TRBJ2-3	-	TRBV6-1	15	-	TGTGCCAGCACGCGGGAACCTGCAGGCACAGATACGCAGTATTTT	CASTREPAGTDTQYF
TRBJ2-7	-	TRBV27	14	-	TGTGCCAGCAGTTTACGGCAGGGGATGTACGAGCAGTACTTC	CASSLRQGMYEQYF
TRBJ2-7	-	TRBV13	13	-	TGTGCCAGCAGCTTAAACTCCTTCAGCGAGCAGTACTTC	CASSLNSFSEQYF
TRBJ2-7	-	TRBV18	13	-	TGTGCCAGCTCACCACGCAGGGTGGACGAGCAGTACTTC	CASSPRRVDEQYF
TRBJ2-1	-	TRBV15	13	-	TGTGCCACCAGCAATACTAGATACAATGAGCAGTTCTTC	CATSNTRYNEQFF
TRBJ1-3	once	TRBV18	17	TRBD1	TGTGCCAGCTCACCACCGGGACAGGGGCTCTCTGGAAACACCATATATTTT	CASSPPGQGLSGNTIYF
TRBJ1-5	many	TRBV19	16	TRBD1	TGTGCCAGTAGTATAGGGGACAGGGGGCTCAATCAGCCCCAGCATTTT	CASSIGDRGLNQPQHF
TRBJ2-2	-	TRBV7-3	12	TRBD1	TGTGCCAGCGGACAGGGGACCGGGGAGCTGTTTTTT	CASGQGTGELFF
TRBJ2-7	-	TRBV14	16	TRBD2	TGTGCCAGCAGCCAAAGGGGCCTAGCGGGCTTCTACGAGCAGTACTTC	CASSQRGLAGFYEQYF
TRBJ1-3	-	TRBV7-8	19	TRBD1	TGTGCCAGCAGCTTAGCCTATCCCGGGACAGGGGGCAGTGGAAACACCATATATTTT	CASSLAYPGTGGSGNTIYF
TRBJ2-1	-	TRBV27	14	-	TGTGCCAGCAGTCCCCTCCAACACTACAATGAGCAGTTCTTC	CASSPLQHYNEQFF
TRBJ2-5	-	TRBV18	15	TRBD2	TGTGCCAGCTCACCACCGGGACTAGCGGGAGAGACCCAGTACTTC	CASSPPGLAGETQYF
TRBJ2-1	-	TRBV7-8	18	TRBD2	TGTGCCAGCAGCTGGGGCCGAGTCGTTAGCGGGAAGGGTTGGAGGCAGTTCTTC	CASSWGRVVSGKGWRQFF
TRBJ2-3	-	TRBV7-3	16	TRBD1	TGTGCCAGCAGCTTAAGCCCCAGGGGGCAAGGAGATACGCAGTATTTT	CASSLSPRGQGDTQYF
TRBJ2-5	-	TRBV27	13	TRBD2	TGTGCCAGCAGTCTAGCGGGAGCGGAGACCCAGTACTTC	CASSLAGAETQYF
TRBJ1-2	-	TRBV2	13	TRBD1	TGTGCCAGCAAGATGACAGGGAACTATGGCTACACCTTC	CASKMTGNYGYTF
TRBJ1-5	-	TRBV10-2	15	TRBD1	TGCGCCAGCAGTGATGGGACAGGGGACAATCAGCCCCAGCATTTT	CASSDGTGDNQPQHF
TRBJ1-1	-	TRBV28	17	TRBD1	TGTGCCAGCAGTCCCGGACAGGGGGGTGTGTGGTACACTGAAGCTTTCTTT	CASSPGQGGVWYTEAFF
TRBJ1-4	-	TRBV9	15	TRBD1	TGTGCCAGCAGCGCTGGGACAGCAACTAATGAAAAACTGTTTTTT	CASSAGTATNEKLFF
TRBJ2-5	-	TRBV7-2	14	-	TGTGCCAGCAGCTTGGGTGGGCATCAAGAGACCCAGTACTTC	CASSLGGHQETQYF